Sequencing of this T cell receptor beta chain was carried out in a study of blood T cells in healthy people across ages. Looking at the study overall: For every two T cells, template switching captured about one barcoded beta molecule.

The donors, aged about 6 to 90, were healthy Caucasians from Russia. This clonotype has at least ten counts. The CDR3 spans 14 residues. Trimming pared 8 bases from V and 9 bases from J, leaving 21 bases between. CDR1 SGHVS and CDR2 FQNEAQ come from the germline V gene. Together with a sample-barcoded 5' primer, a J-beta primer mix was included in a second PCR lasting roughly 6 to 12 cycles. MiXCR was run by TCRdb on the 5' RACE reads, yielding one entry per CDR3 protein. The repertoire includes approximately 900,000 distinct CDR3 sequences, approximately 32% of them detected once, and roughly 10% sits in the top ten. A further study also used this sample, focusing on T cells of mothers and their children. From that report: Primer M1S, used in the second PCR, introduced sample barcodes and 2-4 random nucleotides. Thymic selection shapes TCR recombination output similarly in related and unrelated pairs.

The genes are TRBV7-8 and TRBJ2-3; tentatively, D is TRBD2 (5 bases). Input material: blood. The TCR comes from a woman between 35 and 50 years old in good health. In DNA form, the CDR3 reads TGTGCCAGCTACTCCGGGAATCGCCCGGAGACGCAGTATTTT. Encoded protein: CASYSGNRPETQYF.